The source of this TCR beta chain is a study of response to subunit inactivated influenza vaccine. General study results and limits: Each seasonal influenza vaccination recruits few new T cells, the authors suggested.

This clonotype was seen more than once but under ten times. Its antigen is undetermined. MiXCR, applied by TCRdb to the RT-PCR reads, yields one record per CDR3 protein. The table lists some 640,000 distinct CDR3 sequences, roughly 13% of them singletons. CDR3 length equals 16 residues. V was clipped by 5 bases and J by 5 bases; unmatched bases: 15. Germline CDR1 MNHNS, CDR2 SASEGT. The receptor was derived from a man aged 50 to 59 who received an inactivated influenza vaccine. The V and J genes are TRBV6-1 and TRBJ2-7; 7 bases are shared with TRBD1. This material consisted of PBMCs from blood, taken 14 days before vaccination. In DNA, the CDR3 is TGTGCCAGCAGTAGAGCCGGGACAGAGATAGTAGACGAGCAGTACTTC. It codes for CASSRAGTEIVDEQYF.